This T cell receptor (beta chain) was captured in a study of CD8 T cells in ankylosing spondylitis. Overall study results and limits: Disease-linked clones were found to be CD8+ and relatively rare in peripheral blood. Seemingly distinctive of ankylosing spondylitis blood was a TCR beta motif formed by eight highly homologous variants.

This clonotype was recorded many times. What it binds is not known. TCRdb passed the 5' RACE reads through MiXCR, listing each CDR3 protein once. The sample contains some 140,000 distinct CDR3 sequences, approximately 7.4% of which appear only once. This CDR3 spans 16 amino acids. Germline CDR1 is LGHNA and CDR2 is YNFKEQ. Trimming shortened V by 0 bases and J by 2 bases, and 12 bases separated the two germline ends. The V gene is TRBV4-2, the J gene TRBJ2-3; tentative D call: TRBD1 (5 bases). This sequence originates from a female donor with ankylosing spondylitis or in good health (not recorded which). Sequencing was done on a sample of blood, either unsorted or a sorted T cell fraction (not recorded which). CDR3: CASSQDAAGITDTQYF. CDR3 nucleotide sequence: TGTGCCAGCAGCCAAGATGCCGCAGGGATCACAGATACGCAGTATTTT.